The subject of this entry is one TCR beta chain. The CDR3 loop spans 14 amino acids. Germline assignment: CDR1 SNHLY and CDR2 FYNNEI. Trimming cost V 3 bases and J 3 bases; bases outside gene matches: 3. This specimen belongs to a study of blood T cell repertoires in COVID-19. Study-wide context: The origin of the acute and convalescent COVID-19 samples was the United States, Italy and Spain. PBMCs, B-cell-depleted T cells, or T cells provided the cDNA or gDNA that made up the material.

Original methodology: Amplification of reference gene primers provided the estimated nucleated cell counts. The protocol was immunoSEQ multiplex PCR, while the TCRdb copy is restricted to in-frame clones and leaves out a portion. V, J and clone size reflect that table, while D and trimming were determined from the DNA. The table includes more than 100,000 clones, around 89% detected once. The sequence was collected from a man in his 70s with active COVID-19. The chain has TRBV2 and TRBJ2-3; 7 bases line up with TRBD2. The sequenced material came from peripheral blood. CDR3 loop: CASSDMRGTDTQYF. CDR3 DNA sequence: TGTGCCAGCAGTGATATGCGGGGGACAGATACGCAGTATTTT.